This is a list of T cell receptor beta chains from one sample in a study of T-cell reconstitution after alpha-beta-depleted transplantation in children. TCRdb independently ran MiXCR on the PCR reads; one entry per CDR3 protein. This sample has hundreds of thousands of distinct CDR3 sequences, with around 11% found just once. The source was PBMCs from the stem cell graft donor, collected from the stem cell graft. The receptors were sampled from a human donor who donated a stem cell graft to a child with acute lymphoblastic leukemia. CDR3s include the opening cysteine and the closing phenylalanine or tryptophan. The D gene is left open where the match is weak. Expanded clones are given a class, and other clones once, few, many or no size at all.

>-|TRBJ2-7|TRBV28|-
CASSYGAQCEQYF
TGTGCCAGCAGCTACGGGGCCCAGTGCGAGCAGTACTTC
>-|TRBJ1-5|TRBV20-1|few
CSARSDPNQPQHF
TGCAGTGCTCGGTCGGACCCGAATCAGCCCCAGCATTTT
>TRBD2|TRBJ2-3|TRBV5-5|-
CASSGPSAGKTTQYF
TGTGCCAGCAGCGGACCCTCAGCGGGAAAAACAACGCAGTATTTT
>-|TRBJ1-3|TRBV15|many
CATSRDSAGTIYF
TGTGCCACCAGCAGAGATAGCGCAGGCACCATATATTTT
>TRBD2|TRBJ2-3|TRBV6-2/TRBV6-3|many
CASSLERGDTDTQYF
TGTGCCAGCAGCCTCGAGCGGGGGGACACAGATACGCAGTATTTT
>-|TRBJ2-5|TRBV2|few
CAIRNGGLQETQYF
TGTGCCATCCGAAACGGGGGACTCCAAGAGACCCAGTACTTC
>-|TRBJ1-1|TRBV10-1|many
CASSESDGTEAFF
TGCGCCAGCAGTGAGTCGGACGGGACTGAAGCTTTCTTT
>-|TRBJ1-6|TRBV6-2/TRBV6-3|many
CASSWDYNSPLHF
TGTGCCAGCAGTTGGGACTATAATTCACCCCTCCACTTT
>TRBD1|TRBJ2-6|TRBV27|many
CASSLTGTGGPGANVLTF
TGTGCCAGCAGTTTAACCGGGACAGGGGGTCCTGGGGCCAACGTCCTGACTTTC
>-|TRBJ2-1|TRBV19|-
CASSLTPSGYNEQFF
TGTGCCAGTAGCCTGACACCTTCGGGCTACAATGAGCAGTTCTTC
>-|TRBJ1-4|TRBV5-1|many
CASSLARQSATNEKLFF
TGCGCCAGCAGCTTGGCCCGGCAGAGTGCAACTAATGAAAAACTGTTTTTT
>TRBD1|TRBJ1-4|TRBV11-2|-
CASSQSTGSNEKLFF
TGTGCCAGCAGCCAATCGACAGGGTCTAATGAAAAACTGTTTTTT
>-|TRBJ1-2|TRBV12-3/TRBV12-4|many
CASSRGDYGYTF
TGTGCCAGCAGCCGGGGGGACTATGGCTACACCTTC
>-|TRBJ2-2|TRBV7-2|many
CASFPDGSNTGELFF
TGTGCCAGCTTCCCGGACGGATCGAACACCGGGGAGCTGTTTTTT
>-|TRBJ2-5|TRBV6-9|few
CASSSPGLVDGQETQYF
TGTGCCAGCAGTTCCCCGGGACTGGTCGACGGGCAAGAGACCCAGTACTTC
>-|TRBJ1-2|TRBV7-2|many
CASSLMSLNGYTF
TGTGCCAGCAGCTTAATGTCTCTGAACGGCTACACCTTC
>-|TRBJ2-3|TRBV4-2|many
CASSQDKRADTQYF
TGTGCCAGCAGCCAAGATAAGCGTGCAGATACGCAGTATTTT
>-|TRBJ1-2|TRBV5-1|many
CASSFASQGSLNGYTF
TGCGCCAGCAGCTTCGCCTCACAGGGTTCACTAAATGGCTACACCTTC
>TRBD2|TRBJ2-2|TRBV11-3|-
CASSLGLAGTGELFF
TGTGCCAGCAGCTTAGGACTAGCCGGCACCGGGGAGCTGTTTTTT
>-|TRBJ1-4|TRBV29-1|many
CSVEETGNNEKLFF
TGCAGCGTTGAAGAAACAGGGAACAATGAAAAACTGTTTTTT
>-|TRBJ1-1|TRBV20-1|-
CSARDQLQDYTEAFF
TGCAGTGCTAGAGACCAATTACAGGATTACACTGAAGCTTTCTTT
>TRBD2|TRBJ2-7|TRBV20-1|many
CSARDLSGSEYEQYF
TGCAGTGCTAGAGATCTTAGCGGGAGTGAGTACGAGCAGTACTTC
>-|TRBJ1-3|TRBV27|-
CASSPRHLAGNTIYF
TGTGCCAGCAGTCCCAGACACTTGGCAGGAAACACCATATATTTT
>-|TRBJ2-3|TRBV6-1|few
CASSEVGAPTDTQYF
TGTGCCAGCAGTGAAGTGGGGGCCCCCACAGATACGCAGTATTTT
>-|TRBJ1-3|TRBV11-2|many
CASSLEAFLRGGNTIYF
TGTGCCAGCAGCTTAGAGGCGTTCCTGAGGGGGGGAAACACCATATATTTT
>-|TRBJ2-5|TRBV21-1|many
CASSKDPQYF
TGTGCCAGCAGCAAAGACCCCCAGTACTTC
>TRBD1|TRBJ2-3|TRBV7-2|many
CASSFGQVDTQYF
TGTGCCAGCAGCTTCGGACAGGTGGATACGCAGTATTTT
>-|TRBJ2-5|TRBV14|many
CASSQEEETQYF
TGTGCCAGCAGCCAAGAGGAAGAGACCCAGTACTTC
>-|TRBJ1-1|TRBV21-1|many
CASNRCGNTEAFF
TGTGCCAGCAACCGATGTGGGAACACTGAAGCTTTCTTT
>-|TRBJ2-1|TRBV7-2|many
CASRLIPMGNEQFF
TGTGCCAGCAGGCTTATTCCCATGGGGAATGAGCAGTTCTTC
>-|TRBJ2-7|TRBV3-1|many
CASSHGRGSSYEQYF
TGTGCCAGCAGCCATGGGCGGGGAAGCTCCTACGAGCAGTACTTC
>-|TRBJ2-1|TRBV11-2|-
CASGTYNEQFF
TGTGCCAGCGGCACCTACAATGAGCAGTTCTTC
>-|TRBJ2-5|TRBV20-1|many
CSAYPETQETQYF
TGCAGTGCCTATCCGGAGACCCAAGAGACCCAGTACTTC
>-|TRBJ2-5|TRBV18|-
CASSPFVPWAQETQYF
TGTGCCAGCTCACCTTTCGTACCCTGGGCCCAAGAGACCCAGTACTTC
>TRBD2|TRBJ2-1|TRBV28|many
CASSRGLAGRKLRFF
TGTGCCAGCAGTCGGGGACTAGCGGGACGAAAACTTCGGTTCTTC
>TRBD1|TRBJ2-5|TRBV5-1|-
CASSPGDSSQETQYF
TGCGCCAGCAGCCCCGGGGACAGCTCCCAAGAGACCCAGTACTTC
>-|TRBJ1-5|TRBV4-3|-
CASSQGVGLNQPQHF
TGCGCCAGCAGCCAGGGGGTAGGATTGAATCAGCCCCAGCATTTT
>-|TRBJ1-1|TRBV5-1|many
CASSLGAASMNTEAFF
TGCGCCAGCAGCTTGGGGGCGGCTAGTATGAACACTGAAGCTTTCTTT
>TRBD2|TRBJ2-7|TRBV11-2|many
CASSLGFGGRAPYEQYF
TGTGCCAGCAGCTTAGGGTTCGGGGGGAGAGCCCCCTACGAGCAGTACTTC
>TRBD1|TRBJ1-1|TRBV5-6|many
CASTFGQGETEAFF
TGTGCCAGCACCTTCGGACAGGGGGAGACTGAAGCTTTCTTT
>-|TRBJ1-1|TRBV10-3|many
CAISDGENTEAFF
TGTGCCATCAGTGATGGGGAGAACACTGAAGCTTTCTTT
>TRBD1|TRBJ1-1|TRBV13|-
CASSLGRRQGIPEAFF
TGTGCCAGCAGCTTAGGCCGACGACAGGGGATACCTGAAGCTTTCTTT
>-|TRBJ2-7|TRBV20-1|large
CSARVLPHTGTESDEQYF
TGCAGTGCTAGAGTTCTGCCTCATACGGGGACGGAGTCGGACGAGCAGTACTTC
>-|TRBJ2-3|TRBV15|many
CATSRDQGQNTDTQYF
TGTGCCACCAGCAGAGATCAGGGGCAGAACACAGATACGCAGTATTTT
>TRBD2|TRBJ2-1|TRBV28|-
CASSLELAGINEQFF
TGTGCCAGCAGTTTAGAACTAGCGGGCATCAATGAGCAGTTCTTC
>TRBD1|TRBJ1-2|TRBV5-1|many
CASSTGTANYGYTF
TGCGCCAGCAGCACCGGGACAGCTAACTATGGCTACACCTTC
>-|TRBJ1-6|TRBV19|many
CASKLQDSPLHF
TGTGCCAGTAAGCTCCAGGACTCACCCCTCCACTTT
>-|TRBJ2-5|TRBV7-9|many
CASSLLYGAAERETQYF
TGTGCCAGCAGCTTACTTTACGGGGCCGCCGAGCGGGAGACCCAGTACTTC
>TRBD2|TRBJ2-1|TRBV9|many
CASSATTSPYNEQFF
TGTGCCAGCAGCGCCACGACTAGCCCCTACAATGAGCAGTTCTTC
>-|TRBJ2-7|TRBV4-3|-
CASSQARGMGYEQYF
TGCGCCAGCAGCCAAGCCCGAGGGATGGGCTACGAGCAGTACTTC